This TCR beta chain was captured in a study of cytomegalovirus exposure and HLA in healthy donors. Points from the study as a whole: Testing in vitro showed a few CMV-associated chains specific for CMV antigens. The productive fraction for most TCR beta V segments was about 90% or about 30% in an earlier analysis. It was likely that a cluster of highly shared sequence variants was a sequencing artifact.

Remarks on this clone: Its antigen is as yet unknown.

The study ran its PCR with 60 Vbeta and 13 Jbeta primers. Produced via immunoSEQ multiplex PCR; TCRdb's table is partial and in-frame only. Among around 200,000 clones listed, around 86% were seen once. CDR1 SGHTS and CDR2 YDEGEE come from the germline V gene. The CDR3 is made up of 16 amino acids. The germline V and J ends were trimmed by 0 bases and 6 bases, with 16 bases remaining between them. This chain links TRBV5-8 with TRBJ2-1; D might be TRBD1 (6 bases). The sequence came from a man in his forties or fifties in good health and CMV-seronegative. Sequences were obtained from PBMCs. The CDR3 protein is CASSLVGTTISNEQFF. The DNA of the CDR3 is TGTGCCAGCAGCTTGGTCGGGACAACTATTTCCAATGAGCAGTTCTTC.